One sample yielded the 4 T cell receptor beta chains listed below, sequenced in a study of cytomegalovirus exposure and HLA in healthy donors. Primers included in the PCR were 60 Vbeta and 13 Jbeta primers. The data were produced by immunoSEQ multiplex PCR, yet TCRdb's version contains in-frame clones alone and is incomplete. Of 150,000 to 200,000 clones listed, around 85% are singletons. Sequenced: PBMCs. The receptors were gathered from a man aged 18 to 29 in good health and CMV-seronegative.

The chain joins TRBV7-9 to TRBJ1-2, with D possibly TRBD1 on 5 matching bases. With 3 bases removed from V and 6 bases from J, the gap between germline ends came to 14 bases. Germline assignment: CDR1 SEHNR and CDR2 FQNEAQ (reference sequence). The length of the CDR3 is 14 residues. The CDR3 reads CASSFAWGGNGYTF. The CDR3, as DNA: TGTGCCAGCAGCTTCGCATGGGGGGGTAATGGCTACACCTTC.

J is TRBJ1-1 and V is TRBV5-4; a possible D gene is TRBD1 (6 bases). The ends were cut back, 1 base at V and 2 bases at J, with 12 bases in the middle. The germline V gene has CDR1 SGHNT and CDR2 YYREEE (reference sequence). The CDR3 sequence is 15 residues long. CDR3 bases: TGTGCCAGCAGCTTGCCTTTAGGGGGTAACACTGAAGCTTTCTTT. As protein: CASSLPLGGNTEAFF. The full variable domain, its missing parts supplied by reference TRBV5-4 and TRBJ1-1, is ETGVTQSPTHLIKTRGQQVTLRCSSQSGHNTVSWYQQALGQGPQFIFQYYREEENGRGNFPPRFSGLQFPNYSSELNVNALELDDSALYLCASSLPLGGNTEAFFGQGTRLTVV.

The chain has TRBV9 and TRBJ2-3, with 9 bases that match TRBD2. The trim removed 0 bases at V and 5 bases at J, leaving 4 bases unmatched. The CDR3 spans 15 residues. Germline CDR1 and CDR2: SGDLS and YYNGEE. The CDR3 reads CASSVGGGAVDTQYF. DNA for the CDR3: TGTGCCAGCAGCGTAGGCGGGGGGGCTGTAGATACGCAGTATTTT.

Remarks on this clone: The junction departs from germline at one end; a sequencing error may be responsible. The rearrangement links TRBV5-1 to TRBJ2-3; a possible D gene is TRBD2 (5 bases). The CDR3 sequence is 15 residues long. Germline V gene sequence: CDR1 SGHRS, CDR2 YFSETQ. The CDR3: CVSRLEAYSTDTQYF. CDR3 DNA: TGCGTCAGCAGACTGGAGGCCTATAGCACAGATACGCAGTATTTT.